This T cell receptor beta chain derives from a study of blood T cell repertoires in COVID-19. Germline V gives CDR1 ENHRY, CDR2 SYGVKD. The trim removed 3 bases at V and 7 bases at J, leaving 12 bases unmatched. CDR3 length: 16 amino acids. Study processing details: Estimated nucleated cell counts came from reference gene primer amplification. Here immunoSEQ multiplex PCR was the method, and the copy in TCRdb shows in-frame clones only, minus some. That table gives V, J and clone size, and the DNA gave D and trimming. Of around 230,000 clones in the sample, approximately 80% were seen once. The sequence came from a woman of 80 years or more with acute or convalescent COVID-19. Sequenced sample: peripheral blood. The rearrangement links TRBV10-3 to TRBJ2-1; TRBD2 agrees at 7 bases. CDR3 amino acids: CAISDSIAGLGNEQFF. The CDR3 bases are TGTGCCATCAGTGATTCTATAGCGGGCCTAGGGAATGAGCAGTTCTTC.